This is a list of T cell receptor beta chains from one sample in a study of blood T cell repertoires in COVID-19. This table comes from immunoSEQ multiplex PCR, and its TCRdb copy is limited to in-frame clones, with some not included. This sample has tens of thousands of clones, with 82% found just once. What was sequenced was peripheral blood. The receptors here all came from a woman at least 80 years old with acute or convalescent COVID-19. Each CDR3 is given with its conserved first and last residue. The D gene is left open where the match is weak. Not all rows give a size; the values are once, few, many and, for expanded clones, a class.

V gene: TRBV27; clone size: few; D gene: NA; CDR3 length: 19; J gene: TRBJ2-3; CDR3 DNA: TGTGCCAGCAGTTTATCTTTTTTTCTCCAGGGAAGTCTCACAGATACGCAGTATTTT; CDR3 protein: CASSLSFFLQGSLTDTQYF
V gene: TRBV10-3; clone size: NA; D gene: NA; CDR3 length: 14; J gene: TRBJ2-5; CDR3 DNA: TGTGCCATCAGTGACCCGGGGAGGCTGGAGACCCAGTACTTC; CDR3 protein: CAISDPGRLETQYF
V gene: TRBV5-1; clone size: NA; D gene: TRBD1; CDR3 length: 15; J gene: TRBJ1-5; CDR3 DNA: TGCGCCAGCAGCCAGGGACAGGGGGCAGGTCAGCCCCAGCATTTT; CDR3 protein: CASSQGQGAGQPQHF
V gene: TRBV13; clone size: NA; D gene: NA; CDR3 length: 14; J gene: TRBJ1-4; CDR3 DNA: TGTGCCAGCAGCTTACGGGGAAATAATGAAAAACTGTTTTTT; CDR3 protein: CASSLRGNNEKLFF
V gene: TRBV5-1; clone size: NA; D gene: NA; CDR3 length: 15; J gene: TRBJ2-7; CDR3 DNA: TGCGCCAGCACCCCCCTAGGGCAGGGGTCCTACGAGCAGTACTTC; CDR3 protein: CASTPLGQGSYEQYF
V gene: TRBV5-1; clone size: NA; D gene: TRBD1; CDR3 length: 15; J gene: TRBJ1-2; CDR3 DNA: TGCGCCAGCAGCCTATCCGGGACAGGGCCTTATGGCTACACCTTC; CDR3 protein: CASSLSGTGPYGYTF
V gene: TRBV7-9; clone size: NA; D gene: TRBD2; CDR3 length: 14; J gene: TRBJ2-1; CDR3 DNA: TGTGCCAGCAGCTTAATGGTGGGAGGGAACGAGCAGTTCTTC; CDR3 protein: CASSLMVGGNEQFF
V gene: TRBV7-7; clone size: NA; D gene: NA; CDR3 length: 17; J gene: TRBJ2-5; CDR3 DNA: TGTGCCAGCAGCTTAGTCTCCTCGGCGGGGTCACAAGAGACCCAGTACTTC; CDR3 protein: CASSLVSSAGSQETQYF
V gene: TRBV7-3; clone size: NA; D gene: TRBD1; CDR3 length: 15; J gene: TRBJ2-2; CDR3 DNA: TGTGCCAGCAGCATGGACAGGGCGATGGCCGGGGAGCTGTTTTTT; CDR3 protein: CASSMDRAMAGELFF
V gene: TRBV7-9; clone size: NA; D gene: TRBD2; CDR3 length: 17; J gene: TRBJ2-1; CDR3 DNA: TGTGCCAGCAGCCCGTCCGGGGGGCTAGCGGGCGGGGGTGAGCAGTTCTTC; CDR3 protein: CASSPSGGLAGGGEQFF
V gene: TRBV11-2; clone size: NA; D gene: TRBD1; CDR3 length: 16; J gene: TRBJ2-7; CDR3 DNA: TGTGCCAGCAGCCGCACTGGGACAGCTGCGACCTACGAGCAGTACTTC; CDR3 protein: CASSRTGTAATYEQYF
V gene: TRBV19; clone size: once; D gene: NA; CDR3 length: 14; J gene: TRBJ1-4; CDR3 DNA: TGTGCCAGTAGTACGACAGCAGCTAATGAAAAACTGTTTTTT; CDR3 protein: CASSTTAANEKLFF
V gene: TRBV10-3; clone size: few; D gene: TRBD2; CDR3 length: 16; J gene: TRBJ2-1; CDR3 DNA: TGTGCCATCAAACTCGGGCGCGGGAGCGACTACAATGAGCAGTTCTTC; CDR3 protein: CAIKLGRGSDYNEQFF
V gene: TRBV3-1/TRBV3-2; clone size: NA; D gene: NA; CDR3 length: 17; J gene: TRBJ1-2; CDR3 DNA: TGTGCCAGCAGCCGCTACAGGGATGGAGTTGGTAACTATGGCTACACCTTC; CDR3 protein: CASSRYRDGVGNYGYTF
V gene: TRBV6-2/TRBV6-3; clone size: NA; D gene: TRBD1; CDR3 length: 16; J gene: TRBJ1-5; CDR3 DNA: TGTGCCAGCAGTTACTTTTCCGGGACAGGCTATCAGCCCCAGCATTTT; CDR3 protein: CASSYFSGTGYQPQHF
V gene: TRBV19; clone size: NA; D gene: NA; CDR3 length: 13; J gene: TRBJ1-2; CDR3 DNA: TGTGCCAGTAGTATAGGGGCGACGAGTGGCTACACCTTC; CDR3 protein: CASSIGATSGYTF
V gene: TRBV5-6; clone size: NA; D gene: TRBD1; CDR3 length: 13; J gene: TRBJ2-1; CDR3 DNA: TGTGCCAGCAGCTTGGCCCAGGGGGATGAGCAGTTCTTC; CDR3 protein: CASSLAQGDEQFF
V gene: TRBV14; clone size: NA; D gene: NA; CDR3 length: 12; J gene: TRBJ1-2; CDR3 DNA: TGTGCCAGCAGTCTAGGATATTATGGCTACACCTTC; CDR3 protein: CASSLGYYGYTF
V gene: TRBV6-1; clone size: NA; D gene: NA; CDR3 length: 13; J gene: TRBJ2-5; CDR3 DNA: TGTGCCAGCCGGGAAGCCATCCAAGAGACCCAGTACTTC; CDR3 protein: CASREAIQETQYF
V gene: TRBV7-9; clone size: NA; D gene: NA; CDR3 length: 16; J gene: TRBJ2-3; CDR3 DNA: TGTGCCAGCAGCTTAGTGGATGTGAGGCCTACAGATACGCAGTATTTT; CDR3 protein: CASSLVDVRPTDTQYF
V gene: TRBV6-5; clone size: once; D gene: NA; CDR3 length: 13; J gene: TRBJ1-1; CDR3 DNA: TGTGCCAGCAGTTACTCGCGTAACACTGAAGCTTTCTTT; CDR3 protein: CASSYSRNTEAFF
V gene: TRBV7-7; clone size: once; D gene: NA; CDR3 length: 13; J gene: TRBJ1-6; CDR3 DNA: TGTGCCAGCGGGCCTCTTGGGAATTCACCCCTCCACTTT; CDR3 protein: CASGPLGNSPLHF
V gene: TRBV13; clone size: NA; D gene: NA; CDR3 length: 14; J gene: TRBJ2-7; CDR3 DNA: TGTGCCAGCAGCCAGACGAGGAGGAACTACGAGCAGTACTTC; CDR3 protein: CASSQTRRNYEQYF
V gene: TRBV11-2; clone size: NA; D gene: TRBD1; CDR3 length: 15; J gene: TRBJ1-2; CDR3 DNA: TGTGCCAGCAGCTCCCCCTCGGGACAGCTCGGTGGCTACACCTTC; CDR3 protein: CASSSPSGQLGGYTF
V gene: TRBV5-4; clone size: NA; D gene: TRBD2; CDR3 length: 15; J gene: TRBJ2-1; CDR3 DNA: TGTGCCAGCAGCTTAAGCGGGAGGGCAGACAATGAGCAGTTCTTC; CDR3 protein: CASSLSGRADNEQFF
V gene: TRBV6-5; clone size: NA; D gene: NA; CDR3 length: 13; J gene: TRBJ2-7; CDR3 DNA: TGTGCCAGCAGTAGGGGGAGCTCCTACGAGCAGTACTTC; CDR3 protein: CASSRGSSYEQYF
V gene: TRBV11-2; clone size: NA; D gene: NA; CDR3 length: 13; J gene: TRBJ1-6; CDR3 DNA: TGTGCCAGCAGCCCCATCGGGAATTCACCCCTCCACTTT; CDR3 protein: CASSPIGNSPLHF
V gene: TRBV7-8; clone size: NA; D gene: TRBD1; CDR3 length: 13; J gene: TRBJ2-7; CDR3 DNA: TGTGCCAGCAGCCCGACGACAGGGTGGGAGCAGTACTTC; CDR3 protein: CASSPTTGWEQYF
V gene: TRBV9; clone size: NA; D gene: TRBD2; CDR3 length: 15; J gene: TRBJ2-6; CDR3 DNA: TGTGCCAGCAGCGTAGGGACTAGCCGTGCCAACGTCCTGACTTTC; CDR3 protein: CASSVGTSRANVLTF
V gene: TRBV20-1; clone size: NA; D gene: TRBD2; CDR3 length: 17; J gene: TRBJ2-5; CDR3 DNA: TGCAGTGCTAGTACCTGGCTAGCGGGAGGCCATCAAGAGACCCAGTACTTC; CDR3 protein: CSASTWLAGGHQETQYF
V gene: TRBV24-1; clone size: NA; D gene: NA; CDR3 length: 16; J gene: TRBJ2-5; CDR3 DNA: TGTGCCACCAGTGACCGACTTAGCCCGGAGGAAGAGACCCAGTACTTC; CDR3 protein: CATSDRLSPEEETQYF
V gene: TRBV10-3; clone size: NA; D gene: NA; CDR3 length: 12; J gene: TRBJ2-7; CDR3 DNA: TGTGCCATCAGTGGCGGCTCCTACGAGCAGTACTTC; CDR3 protein: CAISGGSYEQYF
V gene: TRBV30; clone size: once; D gene: NA; CDR3 length: 11; J gene: TRBJ1-1; CDR3 DNA: TGTGCCTGGAGTGTTTCTACTGAAGCTTTCTTT; CDR3 protein: CAWSVSTEAFF
V gene: TRBV4-1; clone size: NA; D gene: NA; CDR3 length: 16; J gene: TRBJ1-4; CDR3 DNA: TGCGCCAGCAGCCCAGGATTTGGGGGGGCAGGGGAAAAACTGTTTTTT; CDR3 protein: CASSPGFGGAGEKLFF
V gene: TRBV19; clone size: NA; D gene: NA; CDR3 length: 14; J gene: TRBJ2-7; CDR3 DNA: TGTGCCAGTAGAGCGGACAGTTGGCCTCACGAGCAGTACTTC; CDR3 protein: CASRADSWPHEQYF
V gene: TRBV14; clone size: NA; D gene: NA; CDR3 length: 17; J gene: TRBJ1-4; CDR3 DNA: TGTGCCAGCAGCCAAGTTGCAGATCCTCTGACTAATGAAAAACTGTTTTTT; CDR3 protein: CASSQVADPLTNEKLFF
V gene: TRBV30; clone size: NA; D gene: NA; CDR3 length: 15; J gene: TRBJ1-6; CDR3 DNA: TGTGCCTGGAGTGGCGAAAGCTCCTATAATTCACCCCTCCACTTT; CDR3 protein: CAWSGESSYNSPLHF
V gene: TRBV5-1; clone size: NA; D gene: NA; CDR3 length: 13; J gene: TRBJ1-1; CDR3 DNA: TGCGCCAGCAGCTTGTCCAGGGGCACTGAAGCTTTCTTT; CDR3 protein: CASSLSRGTEAFF
V gene: TRBV6-5; clone size: NA; D gene: TRBD2; CDR3 length: 15; J gene: TRBJ2-7; CDR3 DNA: TGTGCCAGCAGTTCCGGCCTAGCGGGGGCCTACGAGCAGTACTTC; CDR3 protein: CASSSGLAGAYEQYF
V gene: TRBV7-8; clone size: NA; D gene: NA; CDR3 length: 12; J gene: TRBJ2-1; CDR3 DNA: TGTGCCAGCAGCCCCCTAGTCGATGAGCAGTTCTTC; CDR3 protein: CASSPLVDEQFF
V gene: TRBV2; clone size: few; D gene: NA; CDR3 length: 10; J gene: TRBJ2-1; CDR3 DNA: TGTGCCAGCAGTAGCTATGAGCAGTTCTTC; CDR3 protein: CASSSYEQFF
V gene: TRBV7-7; clone size: NA; D gene: NA; CDR3 length: 15; J gene: TRBJ2-5; CDR3 DNA: TGTGCCAGCAGCTTAGCGCCGGTCAGGGAAGAGACCCAGTACTTC; CDR3 protein: CASSLAPVREETQYF
V gene: TRBV29-1; clone size: NA; D gene: TRBD1; CDR3 length: 14; J gene: TRBJ1-1; CDR3 DNA: TGCAGCGTTGAAGCGAGACAGGGTTATACTGAAGCTTTCTTT; CDR3 protein: CSVEARQGYTEAFF
V gene: TRBV13; clone size: few; D gene: NA; CDR3 length: 15; J gene: TRBJ1-6; CDR3 DNA: TGTGCCAGCAGCTTGGGGGCGCAGGGCAATTCACCCCTCCACTTT; CDR3 protein: CASSLGAQGNSPLHF
V gene: TRBV5-1; clone size: NA; D gene: TRBD2; CDR3 length: 17; J gene: TRBJ2-7; CDR3 DNA: TGCGCCAGCAGCCCCGGACTAGCGGGAGGGAGCTCCTACGAGCAGTACTTC; CDR3 protein: CASSPGLAGGSSYEQYF
V gene: TRBV4-1; clone size: NA; D gene: TRBD2; CDR3 length: 18; J gene: TRBJ2-1; CDR3 DNA: TGCGCCAGCAGCCAGTCTTTAGGCACTAGCGGGATTAGAGATGAGCAGTTCTTC; CDR3 protein: CASSQSLGTSGIRDEQFF